The rows below give T cell receptor beta chains drawn from one sample of a study of T-cell memory formation after mild COVID-19. TCRdb reprocessed the 5' RACE reads via MiXCR and lists one record per CDR3 protein. The table lists 550,000 to 650,000 distinct CDR3 sequences, 15% to 20% of them singletons. Sequencing used PBMCs or a T cell subset sorted from them (not recorded which). Receptor source: an adult woman who had mild COVID-19 (a few samples of this study predate the infection). Cell type and time point are not known. Each CDR3 is given with its conserved first and last residue. Fields, in order: D gene, J gene, clone size, V gene, CDR3 DNA, CDR3 protein. The D gene is left open where the match is weak. The size field is filled for only some rows; it gives once, few, many or a size class.

TRBD2,TRBJ2-1,few,TRBV2,TGTGCCAGCAGTGATACACCCGGACTAGCGGGGAATGAGCAGTTCTTC,CASSDTPGLAGNEQFF
TRBD2,TRBJ2-7,-,TRBV28,TGTGCCAGCAGTTCCCCAGCGGGAGTGATTTACGAGCAGTACTTC,CASSSPAGVIYEQYF
-,TRBJ1-6,many,TRBV3-1,TGTGCCAGCAGCCACGACAGTAATTCACCCCTCCACTTT,CASSHDSNSPLHF
-,TRBJ2-1,few,TRBV7-9,TGTGCCAGCAGCCACCCCGACGGGGGCAGCTCCTACAATGAGCAGTTCTTC,CASSHPDGGSSYNEQFF
TRBD1,TRBJ1-5,-,TRBV2,TGTGCCAGCAGGACACAGGGGGGGTTAAATCAGCCCCAGCATTTT,CASRTQGGLNQPQHF
TRBD1,TRBJ1-2,-,TRBV5-1,TGCGCCAGCAGGCCCCCCGGACAGGACTATGGCTACACCTTC,CASRPPGQDYGYTF
TRBD1,TRBJ1-4,few,TRBV12-3/TRBV12-4,TGTGCCAGCAGCACGACAGGGTTTAGTGGTGAAAAACTGTTTTTT,CASSTTGFSGEKLFF
TRBD1,TRBJ1-6,few,TRBV5-1,TGCGCCAGCAGCTACGGACAGGGGAAGGGATCCCTCCACTTT,CASSYGQGKGSLHF
-,TRBJ1-2,few,TRBV20-1,TGCAGTGCCTTATCTCGACCGGTGGGGTATGGCTACACCTTC,CSALSRPVGYGYTF
-,TRBJ2-3,few,TRBV7-2,TGTGCCAGCAGCTTCCGCGTAGGGACCACAGATACGCAGTATTTT,CASSFRVGTTDTQYF
-,TRBJ2-1,-,TRBV30,TGTGCCTGGAGTGTGGGGTGGGGTGAGCAGTTCTTC,CAWSVGWGEQFF
-,TRBJ2-6,-,TRBV14,TGTGCCAGCGGTAACTCTGGGGCCAACGTCCTGACTTTC,CASGNSGANVLTF
-,TRBJ2-5,-,TRBV6-1,TGTGCCAGCAGTGTCTACGGGGGACCTCAAGAGACCCAGTACTTC,CASSVYGGPQETQYF
-,TRBJ2-7,few,TRBV29-1,TGCAGCGTTGAAATAGAGAGAGACTACGAGCAGTACTTC,CSVEIERDYEQYF
-,TRBJ2-3,few,TRBV14,TGTGCCAGCAGCCTAACGCCCGAGTTCGTAAGCACAGATACGCAGTATTTT,CASSLTPEFVSTDTQYF
-,TRBJ2-7,few,TRBV11-2,TGTGCCAGCAGCTTGACGGGAAGCCTCTCCTACGAGCAGTACTTC,CASSLTGSLSYEQYF
TRBD2,TRBJ2-1,-,TRBV29-1,TGCAGCGCTTATGGACTAGCGTACAATGAGCAGTTCTTC,CSAYGLAYNEQFF
-,TRBJ1-1,few,TRBV7-8,TGTGCCAGCAGCTTAGCGGTGACAGAAAACACTGAAGCTTTCTTT,CASSLAVTENTEAFF
TRBD2,TRBJ2-1,few,TRBV3-1,TGTGCCAGCAGCCAGGGACTAGCGGGCGCTGAGCAGTTCTTC,CASSQGLAGAEQFF
-,TRBJ2-1,-,TRBV6-2/TRBV6-3,TGTGCCAGCAGTCTTTGGGGGATTAGCAACAATGAGCAGTTCTTC,CASSLWGISNNEQFF
TRBD1,TRBJ1-5,few,TRBV11-3,TGTGCCAGCAGCACCATGACAGGGCGGTTATCCAATCAGCCCCAGCATTTT,CASSTMTGRLSNQPQHF
-,TRBJ1-1,-,TRBV5-1,TGCGCCAGCAACTTGGGCATGAACACTGAAGCTTTCTTT,CASNLGMNTEAFF
TRBD1,TRBJ2-3,-,TRBV4-1,TGCGCCAGCAGCCAAGTTTCAGGGGGAGATACGCAGTATTTT,CASSQVSGGDTQYF
-,TRBJ1-2,-,TRBV12-3/TRBV12-4,TGTGCCAGCTCAAGGGAAAAGGGGTTTGCGGATGGCTACACCTTC,CASSREKGFADGYTF
TRBD1,TRBJ2-3,-,TRBV6-2/TRBV6-3,TGTGCCAGCGGTGGGACAGGGTCCCCAGATACGCAGTATTTT,CASGGTGSPDTQYF
-,TRBJ2-1,few,TRBV14,TGTGCCAGCAGCCAAGGGCCTCTCTCCTACAATGAGCAGTTCTTC,CASSQGPLSYNEQFF
-,TRBJ2-2,few,TRBV2,TGTGCCAGCAGTGAAGCGCTCTACACCGGGGAGCTGTTTTTT,CASSEALYTGELFF
TRBD2,TRBJ2-5,few,TRBV19,TGTGCCAGTAGTGCAGCGGGGGGGCCATTGGAGACCCAGTACTTC,CASSAAGGPLETQYF
-,TRBJ2-7,-,TRBV6-6,TGTGCCAGCAGTTCCCCGACTGCGAGCTCCTACGAGCAGTACTTC,CASSSPTASSYEQYF
TRBD1,TRBJ1-1,few,TRBV6-5,TGTGCCAGCAGTGTCCGGGACAGGTACAACACTGAAGCTTTCTTT,CASSVRDRYNTEAFF
-,TRBJ2-7,many,TRBV20-1,TGCAGTGCTAGAGATTTCCAGGGGAGGGACTACGAGCAGTACTTC,CSARDFQGRDYEQYF
-,TRBJ1-4,-,TRBV12-3/TRBV12-4,TGTGCCAGCAGATACGTAGGCCCTGGGGAAAAACTGTTTTTT,CASRYVGPGEKLFF
TRBD2,TRBJ2-3,many,TRBV25-1,TGTGCCAGCAAAGGAGCGGGAGGGACTAGCACAGATACGCAGTATTTT,CASKGAGGTSTDTQYF
-,TRBJ1-5,-,TRBV5-1,TGCGCCAGCAGCCCGCGAGGGGGAGAGCAGCCCCAGCATTTT,CASSPRGGEQPQHF
TRBD2,TRBJ2-7,-,TRBV24-1,TGTGCCACCAGTGATAGTCAGCGGGGGAGCTACGAGCAGTACTTC,CATSDSQRGSYEQYF
-,TRBJ2-7,few,TRBV3-1,TGTGCCAGCAGCCCATGGACGGGAACCTACGAGCAGTACTTC,CASSPWTGTYEQYF
-,TRBJ1-1,many,TRBV12-3/TRBV12-4,TGTGCCAGCAATGGAGGGGGGCTGGGTGTCCCTGAAGCTTTCTTT,CASNGGGLGVPEAFF
TRBD1,TRBJ2-5,many,TRBV29-1,TGCAGCGTGACGGGACAGTTACAAGAGACCCAGTACTTC,CSVTGQLQETQYF
-,TRBJ2-7,-,TRBV5-6,TGTGCCAGCAGCTTGCGGCCAGAGGCACCCTACGAGCAGTACTTC,CASSLRPEAPYEQYF
TRBD1,TRBJ2-2,-,TRBV7-2,TGTGACAGCAGCTTGGGCGGACAGGGAGCCACCGGGGAGCTGTTTTTT,CDSSLGGQGATGELFF
TRBD1,TRBJ2-1,few,TRBV7-9,TGTGCCAGCAGCTCCCCCGGGACAGGGTACAATGAGCAGTTCTTC,CASSSPGTGYNEQFF
-,TRBJ1-1,-,TRBV3-1,TGTGCCAGCAGCCAAGAAGTGGGGGGGGCTGAAGCTTTCTTT,CASSQEVGGAEAFF
-,TRBJ1-1,-,TRBV11-2,TGTGCCAGCAGCTTAGATACCCTGTCGGGGCAGGGGAACACTGAAGCTTTCTTT,CASSLDTLSGQGNTEAFF
-,TRBJ2-7,-,TRBV18,TGTGCCAGCTCACCAGTGGGGGGTTGGTCCGAGCAGTACTTC,CASSPVGGWSEQYF
TRBD2,TRBJ2-5,-,TRBV30,TGTGCCTGGAGTTTAGCGGGCCAACGGACCCAGTACTTC,CAWSLAGQRTQYF
-,TRBJ2-7,-,TRBV6-6,TGTGCCAGCAGGTGGGGGGCAGCGGGCGACGAGCAGTACTTC,CASRWGAAGDEQYF
-,TRBJ1-4,-,TRBV24-1,TGTGCCACCAGTGACCCGGGCAGGGAAAAACTGTTTTTT,CATSDPGREKLFF
-,TRBJ2-2,many,TRBV9,TGTGCCAGCACCGCCGGGGCTACGGACACCGGGGAGCTGTTTTTT,CASTAGATDTGELFF
-,TRBJ1-1,few,TRBV7-9,TGTGCCAGCAGCTTAACAGGGACGTCAGAAGCTTTCTTT,CASSLTGTSEAFF
TRBD1,TRBJ1-1,-,TRBV14,TGTGCCAGCAGCAAAGATAGGTACAGGGGGCGGTCTGAAGCTTTCTTT,CASSKDRYRGRSEAFF